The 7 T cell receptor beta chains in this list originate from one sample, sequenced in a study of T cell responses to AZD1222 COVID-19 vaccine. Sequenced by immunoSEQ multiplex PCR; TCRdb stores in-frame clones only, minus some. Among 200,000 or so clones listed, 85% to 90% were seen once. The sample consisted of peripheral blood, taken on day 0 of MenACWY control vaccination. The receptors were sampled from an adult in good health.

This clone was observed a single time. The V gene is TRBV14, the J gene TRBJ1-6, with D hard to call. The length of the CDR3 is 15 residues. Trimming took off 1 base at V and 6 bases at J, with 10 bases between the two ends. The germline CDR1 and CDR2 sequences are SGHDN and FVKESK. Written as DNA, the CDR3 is TGTGCCAGCAGCCAAGGGTCTCAGATTAATTCACCCCTCCACTTT. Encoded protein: CASSQGSQINSPLHF.

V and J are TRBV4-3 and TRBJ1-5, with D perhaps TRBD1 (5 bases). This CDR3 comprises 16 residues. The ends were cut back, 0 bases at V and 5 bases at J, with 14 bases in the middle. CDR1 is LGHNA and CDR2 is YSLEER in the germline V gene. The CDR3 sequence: CASSQDFRTIHQPQHF. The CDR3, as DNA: TGCGCCAGCAGCCAAGATTTTAGGACAATCCATCAGCCCCAGCATTTT.

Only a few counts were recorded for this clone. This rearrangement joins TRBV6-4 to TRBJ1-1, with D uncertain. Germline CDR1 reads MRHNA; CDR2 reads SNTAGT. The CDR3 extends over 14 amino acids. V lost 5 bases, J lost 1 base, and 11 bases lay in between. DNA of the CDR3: TGTGCCAGCAGTCCGGATGACGAGAACACTGAAGCTTTCTTT. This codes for CASSPDDENTEAFF.

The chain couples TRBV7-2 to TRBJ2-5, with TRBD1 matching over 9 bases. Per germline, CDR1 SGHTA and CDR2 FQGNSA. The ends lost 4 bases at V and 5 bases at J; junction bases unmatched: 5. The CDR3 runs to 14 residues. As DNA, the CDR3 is TGTGCCAGCAGCTCCCGACAGGGGGTCGAGACCCAGTACTTC. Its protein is CASSSRQGVETQYF.

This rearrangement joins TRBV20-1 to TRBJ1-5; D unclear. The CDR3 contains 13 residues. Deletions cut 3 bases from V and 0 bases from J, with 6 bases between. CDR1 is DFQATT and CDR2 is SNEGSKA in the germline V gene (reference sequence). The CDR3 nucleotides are TGCAGTGCTAGTCAGGATAGCAATCAGCCCCAGCATTTT. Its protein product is CSASQDSNQPQHF.

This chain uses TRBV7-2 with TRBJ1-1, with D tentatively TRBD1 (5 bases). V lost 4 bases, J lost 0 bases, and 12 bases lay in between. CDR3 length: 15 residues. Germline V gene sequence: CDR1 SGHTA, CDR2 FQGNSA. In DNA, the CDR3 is TGTGCCAGCAGCTCGCCCGGGACGGTGAACACTGAAGCTTTCTTT. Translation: CASSSPGTVNTEAFF.

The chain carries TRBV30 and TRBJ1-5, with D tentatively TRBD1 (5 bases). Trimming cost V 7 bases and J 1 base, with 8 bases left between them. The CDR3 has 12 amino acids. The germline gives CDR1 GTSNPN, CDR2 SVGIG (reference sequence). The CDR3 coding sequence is TGTGCCTACGAGGGGAGCAATCAGCCCCAGCATTTT. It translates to CAYEGSNQPQHF.